This entry concerns a single TCR beta chain. The antigen is not known. This sample is drawn from a study of neoadjuvant anti-PD-1 for oral cavity cancer. As to time point: after neoadjuvant nivolumab, at surgical resection. Using immunoSEQ multiplex PCR, the repertoire was profiled, and TCRdb retains in-frame clones only, with some absent. The sample shows roughly 9,600 clones, about 69% of them seen only once. Whole-study findings and limits: With a few patients per group, TCR findings need larger cohorts.

The V gene end was trimmed by 4 bases and the J gene end by 0 bases; junction bases not matched to a gene: 6. CDR3 length equals 17 residues. Germline CDR1 SGHTA, CDR2 FQGTGA. Here the sequenced sample was PBMCs, taken after nivolumab (anti-PD-1) treatment. The chain employs TRBV7-3 and TRBJ2-1, with 10 bases fitting TRBD2. The clonotype comes from a person aged 40-85 years with oral cavity squamous cell carcinoma. The CDR3 nucleotides read TGTGCCAGCAGCTCAAGGACTAGCGGACCCTCCTACAATGAGCAGTTCTTC. Translating it yields CASSSRTSGPSYNEQFF.